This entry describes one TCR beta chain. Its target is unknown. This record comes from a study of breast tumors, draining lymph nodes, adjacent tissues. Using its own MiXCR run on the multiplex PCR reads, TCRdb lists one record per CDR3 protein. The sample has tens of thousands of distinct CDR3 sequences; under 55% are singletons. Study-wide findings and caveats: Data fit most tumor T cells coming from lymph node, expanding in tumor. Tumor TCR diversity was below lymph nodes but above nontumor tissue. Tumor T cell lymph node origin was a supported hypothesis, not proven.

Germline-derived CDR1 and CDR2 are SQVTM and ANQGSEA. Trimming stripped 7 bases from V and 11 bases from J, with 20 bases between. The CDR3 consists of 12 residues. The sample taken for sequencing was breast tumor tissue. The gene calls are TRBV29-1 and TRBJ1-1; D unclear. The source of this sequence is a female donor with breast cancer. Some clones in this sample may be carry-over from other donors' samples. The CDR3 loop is CSGTRVYTSAFF. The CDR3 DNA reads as TGCAGCGGTACACGGGTATACACTTCGGCTTTCTTT.